This T cell receptor beta chain was recorded in a study of blood T cell repertoires in COVID-19. At the level of the study: From the United States, Italy and Spain came samples of acute and convalescent COVID-19. The analysed material was cDNA or gDNA that came from T cells, B-cell-depleted T cells, or PBMCs.

Only in-frame clones appear in the TCRdb table, and some are missing; sequencing was by immunoSEQ multiplex PCR. The sample holds 130,000 or so clones, 87% seen once. Germline V CDR1 and CDR2: SNHLY, FYNNEI. The J segment lost 6 bases and the V segment lost 7 bases, leaving 6 bases of the junction unmatched. The CDR3 has 13 residues. The receptor was derived from a woman between 50 and 59 years old with acute or convalescent COVID-19. Sequenced input: peripheral blood. The chain links TRBV2 to TRBJ2-1; 7 positions match TRBD2. The CDR3 region has the DNA TGTGCCAGCATGCGGGGGTTAGGCAATGAGCAGTTCTTC. Amino acid sequence: CASMRGLGNEQFF.